This record looks at one T cell receptor (beta chain) sequence and its context. Its cognate antigen is unknown. The data are from a study of Ad26.COV2.S vaccination and SARS-CoV-2 variants. Study as a whole: Donor was in the COV1001 Ad26.COV2.S trial arm. Study-level results: Analyses of TCR breadth and depth may have underestimated total T cell responses. Vaccine recipients showed a spike-specific TCR breadth that was higher than in placebo recipients.

Repertoires were generated with immunoSEQ multiplex PCR, while TCRdb's copy carries only in-frame clones and drops some. The sample consists of 380,000 or so clones, 88% of them appearing once. The ends were cut back, 1 base at V and 5 bases at J, with 11 bases in the middle. There are 14 residues in the CDR3. Per germline, CDR1 SGHTA and CDR2 FQGNSA. Stated treatment: roughly 18 received Ad26.COV2.S at low or high dose, single or two shots; several received placebo; per-sample allocation not given. Day 63 after the first vaccine or placebo injection was the time point for sampling. A Boston adult aged 18-55 years was the donor.

This specimen was peripheral blood, taken in a trial of Ad26.COV2.S vaccine versus placebo. The TCR comes from a person between 18 and 60 years old who received the Ad26.COV2.S COVID-19 vaccine or a placebo. The chain employs TRBV7-2 and TRBJ2-5; possibly TRBD1 or TRBD2 for D (5 bases each). The CDR3 sequence is CASSLGSGLETQYF. The CDR3 nucleotides are TGTGCCAGCAGCTTAGGATCGGGGCTGGAGACCCAGTACTTC.